The next 28 T cell receptor beta chains were all read from a single sample in a study of cytomegalovirus exposure and HLA in healthy donors. A multiplex PCR was run with 60 Vbeta primers and 13 Jbeta primers. The data were produced by immunoSEQ multiplex PCR, yet TCRdb's version contains in-frame clones alone and is incomplete. The table lists approximately 110,000 clones, around three quarters of them singletons. Sequencing was carried out using PBMCs. These TCRs come from a woman between 40 and 50 years old in good health and CMV-seropositive.

V usage is TRBV19 and J usage is TRBJ1-2, with TRBD1 matching over 9 bases. J lost 5 bases, V lost 5 bases, and 9 bases had no gene match. CDR1 is LNHDA, CDR2 SQIVND, per germline (reference sequence). The CDR3 length is 15 residues. The CDR3 DNA reads TGTGCCAGTAGTCCCGGGACAGGGCGGAATTATGGCTACACCTTC. Translated, it gives CASSPGTGRNYGYTF.

This chain links TRBV9 with TRBJ2-3, with 13 bases aligning to TRBD2. This CDR3 spans 18 amino acids. Trimming removed 4 bases from V and 3 bases from J; junction bases left unmatched: 11. Germline values: CDR1 SGDLS, CDR2 YYNGEE. CDR3 DNA sequence: TGTGCCAGCAGCCCCCGGCTGTCGGGACTAGCGGGAACAGATACGCAGTATTTT. Amino acid sequence: CASSPRLSGLAGTDTQYF.

The genes are TRBV28 and TRBJ1-5; D is unresolved. This CDR3 region has 16 residues. The V end lost 6 bases, the J end lost 0 bases, and 15 bases lay between the germline ends. Germline CDR1 is MDHEN and CDR2 is SYDVKM. CDR3 residues: CASSFGVGASNQPQHF. The CDR3 nucleotides read TGTGCCAGCAGCTTCGGCGTAGGAGCTAGCAATCAGCCCCAGCATTTT. The full variable domain, in which reference TRBV28 and TRBJ1-5 provide the parts outside the CDR3, is DVKVTQSSRYLVKRTGEKVFLECVQDMDHENMFWYRQDPGLGLRLIYFSYDVKMKEKGDIPEGYSVSREKKERFSLILESASTNQTSMYLCASSFGVGASNQPQHFGDGTRLSIL.

The chain has TRBV11-2 and TRBJ1-1, with TRBD1 matching 9 bases. This CDR3 contains 14 residues. Germline CDR1 SGHAT, CDR2 FQNNGV. V lost 3 bases and J lost 5; bases outside the gene matches: 4. In DNA form, the CDR3 reads TGTGCCAGCAGCTTTTTACAGGGGGCAACTGAAGCTTTCTTT. Its protein product is CASSFLQGATEAFF.

J is TRBJ1-3 and V is TRBV5-5; D not certain. The CDR3 has 14 residues. V shed 3 bases and J shed 2 bases, with 9 bases lying between them. CDR1 and CDR2 from the germline V gene are SGHKS and YYEKEE (reference sequence). The CDR3 DNA reads TGTGCCAGCAGCTCCCTCCAGGCTGGAAACACCATATATTTT. This encodes CASSSLQAGNTIYF.

The chain couples TRBV6-1 to TRBJ1-4; D not certain. The CDR3 contains 15 residues. V was shortened by 6 bases and J by 3 bases, with 14 bases between the two germline ends. Germline V gene data show CDR1 as MNHNS and CDR2 as SASEGT. DNA for the CDR3: TGTGCCAGCAGGGAACTCGGGGATCCTAATGAAAAACTGTTTTTT. Its protein product is CASRELGDPNEKLFF.

V and J are TRBV2 and TRBJ1-1; unclear D gene. CDR3 length: 13 residues. Looked up from germline, CDR1 is SNHLY and CDR2 is FYNNEI. V was shortened by 3 bases and J by 1 base, with 6 bases between the two germline ends. In DNA form, the CDR3 reads TGTGCCAGCAGTGAGGTCAGGAACACTGAAGCTTTCTTT. Translation: CASSEVRNTEAFF.

This sequence joins TRBV2 and TRBJ1-3; D is unclear. The V end was cut by 5 bases, the J end by 0 bases, with 14 bases between. There are 16 residues in the CDR3. From germline, CDR1 is SNHLY and CDR2 FYNNEI. CDR3: CASSRPATDSGNTIYF. CDR3 DNA sequence: TGTGCCAGCAGTCGCCCCGCAACAGACTCTGGAAACACCATATATTTT.

The chain links TRBV29-1 to TRBJ2-1; 7 nucleotides agree with TRBD2. This CDR3 is built from 14 residues. Per the germline V gene, CDR1 is SQVTM and CDR2 is ANQGSEA. V lost 5 bases, J lost 4 bases, and 8 bases stayed unmatched. CDR3 sequence (DNA): TGCAGCGTTACCCGTGGTAGCGGGTACAATGAGCAGTTCTTC. As protein: CSVTRGSGYNEQFF.

Only a few counts were recorded for this clone. The V gene is TRBV5-1, the J gene TRBJ2-3; 7 nucleotides match TRBD1. V was pared by 4 bases and J by 0 bases, with 5 bases of the junction left unmatched. CDR1 SGHRS and CDR2 YFSETQ come from the germline V gene. The CDR3 length is 15 residues. The CDR3 DNA sequence: TGCGCCAGCAGCCAGGACAGGACCAGCACAGATACGCAGTATTTT. Its protein product is CASSQDRTSTDTQYF.

The chain uses TRBV11-2 and TRBJ1-1; D call uncertain. Germline V gene sequence: CDR1 SGHAT, CDR2 FQNNGV. V shed 5 bases and J shed 4 bases, with 11 bases lying between them. This CDR3 has 13 amino acids. The CDR3 sequence is CASSLPGITEAFF. CDR3 bases: TGTGCCAGCAGCCTCCCGGGGATCACTGAAGCTTTCTTT.

This chain joins TRBV6-5 and TRBJ1-1, with D possibly matching TRBD1 (6 bases). The CDR3 has 13 residues. With 6 bases removed from V and 5 bases from J, the gap between germline ends came to 13 bases. Germline CDR1 is MNHEY and CDR2 is SVGAGI. The CDR3 DNA is TGTGCCAGCAGCGAGGCGAGGGGGACTGAAGCTTTCTTT. It encodes CASSEARGTEAFF.

V usage is TRBV30 and J usage is TRBJ2-2, with D possibly matching TRBD2 (5 bases). The CDR3 spans 13 residues. V lost 4 bases and J lost 5, with 11 bases in between. Germline-derived CDR1 and CDR2 are GTSNPN and SVGIG (reference sequence). The chain's CDR3 is CAWNRGSTGELFF. The CDR3 region has the DNA TGTGCCTGGAATAGAGGGAGTACCGGGGAGCTGTTTTTT.

The CDR3 region has the DNA TGTGCCAGCAGCCGACTAGCGGGAGAGGGCGGGGAGCTGTTTTTT. Translating it yields CASSRLAGEGGELFF. The chain employs TRBV5-6 and TRBJ2-2, with 12 bases aligning to TRBD2. The CDR3 length is 15 residues. V was clipped by 4 bases and J by 7 bases; unmatched bases: 5. Germline CDR1 is SGHDT and CDR2 is YYEEEE.

This clone has only one observation. The chain recombines TRBV30 with TRBJ2-7; 9 nucleotides match TRBD1. This CDR3 contains 16 residues. Germline trimming cut 2 bases from V and 5 bases from J; bases unmatched to any gene: 13. Germline V lookup: CDR1 GTSNPN, CDR2 SVGIG (reference sequence). This CDR3 reads CAWSPYRGQGMNEQYF. For the CDR3, the DNA is TGTGCCTGGAGTCCCTATAGAGGACAGGGGATGAACGAGCAGTACTTC.

J is TRBJ2-5 and V is TRBV6-1; no clear D. The CDR3 has 14 residues. Germline lookup yields CDR1 MNHNS and CDR2 SASEGT. V lost 1 base and J lost 1, with 7 bases in between. CDR3 bases: TGTGCCAGCAGTGAAGGACATCTCCAAGAGACCCAGTACTTC. Translating it yields CASSEGHLQETQYF.

The rearrangement uses TRBV5-1 and TRBJ2-1, with 8 bases matching TRBD2. The germline V gene has CDR1 SGHRS and CDR2 YFSETQ. V was pared by 3 bases and J by 15 bases, with 14 bases of the junction left unmatched. The CDR3 has 14 residues. In DNA, the CDR3 is TGCGCCAGCAGCTCCACTAGCGGCAGCTCCCTCCCGTTCTTC. Translating gives CASSSTSGSSLPFF.

The chain couples TRBV7-9 to TRBJ2-5; D perhaps matches TRBD2 (6 bases). V shed 6 bases and J shed 0 bases, with 11 bases lying between them. Per the germline V gene, CDR1 is SEHNR and CDR2 is FQNEAQ (reference sequence). The CDR3 sequence is 14 residues long. For the CDR3, the DNA is TGTGCCAGCAGATCCGGGACTTACCAAGAGACCCAGTACTTC. Protein product: CASRSGTYQETQYF.

This clone appeared a single time. The chain combines TRBV4-1 with TRBJ2-1; 10 positions match TRBD2. The junction had 13 bases not matched to a gene; V was cut back by 4 bases and J by 1 base. Germline values: CDR1 MGHRA, CDR2 YSYEKL. The CDR3 extends over 19 amino acids. CDR3 nucleotides: TGCGCCAGCAGCCCTGCTCCGAGGGATAGCGGGAGGTCCTACAATGAGCAGTTCTTC. Translating gives CASSPAPRDSGRSYNEQFF.

The rearrangement joins TRBV18 to TRBJ1-2; a possible D gene is TRBD1 (5 bases). The V end lost 0 bases, the J end lost 6 bases, and 8 bases lay between the germline ends. The CDR3 is 13 amino acids. The germline CDR1 and CDR2 sequences are KGHSH and LQKENI. The CDR3 reads CASSPPAGHGYTF. In DNA, the CDR3 is TGTGCCAGCTCACCACCGGCAGGGCATGGCTACACCTTC.

The chain's CDR3 is CASSPAGTGTYEQYF. The CDR3 DNA follows: TGCGCCAGCAGCCCCGCAGGGACAGGGACATACGAGCAGTACTTC. This chain joins TRBV4-1 and TRBJ2-7, with TRBD1 matching 9 bases. Germline trimming cut 4 bases from V and 4 bases from J; bases unmatched to any gene: 8. Looked up from germline, CDR1 is MGHRA and CDR2 is YSYEKL. This CDR3 region has 15 residues.

Remarks on this clone: At one end, the junction sequence differs from germline, possibly due to a read error. V gene TRBV6-1 combines with J gene TRBJ1-5; maybe TRBD1 (6 bases). This CDR3 region has 14 residues. Germline CDR1 is MNHNS and CDR2 is SASEGT. The CDR3 sequence is CASSEAGGKQPQHF. For the CDR3, the DNA is TGTGCCAGCAGTGAAGCTGGGGGCAAGCAGCCCCAGCATTTT.

This chain uses TRBV5-3 with TRBJ2-7; 10 bases align to TRBD2. TRBV5-3 counts as an open reading frame of uncertain function. Trimming cost V 0 bases and J 6 bases; bases outside gene matches: 9. The CDR3 sequence is 16 residues long. The CDR3 bases are TGTGCCAGAAGCTTGGTACTAGCGGGATTGGGGAGCGAGCAGTACTTC. It encodes CARSLVLAGLGSEQYF.

This clone was detected only a few times. This chain joins TRBV2 and TRBJ1-5; D unresolved. Trimming left V 3 bases short and J 4 bases short, with 10 bases between. The CDR3 is 14 residues long. The V gene's germline CDR1 is SNHLY and CDR2 FYNNEI. The CDR3 reads CASSDAGGNQPQHF. CDR3 DNA: TGTGCCAGCAGTGATGCAGGAGGTAATCAGCCCCAGCATTTT.

This clone was observed a few times. The genes are TRBV5-4 and TRBJ2-5, with D possibly matching TRBD1 (5 bases). The V end was cut by 1 base, the J end by 1 base, with 11 bases between. Germline V gene sequence: CDR1 SGHNT, CDR2 YYREEE (reference sequence). The CDR3 is 15 residues long. The CDR3 loop is CASSLLDTPQETQYF. CDR3 sequence (DNA): TGTGCCAGCAGCTTGTTGGACACACCCCAAGAGACCCAGTACTTC.

The DNA of the CDR3 is TGTGCCAGCAGTCCCCCGATCGAGGCAGAGACCCAGTACTTC. The encoded protein is CASSPPIEAETQYF. This chain joins TRBV28 and TRBJ2-5; D gene ambiguous. The CDR3 covers 14 residues. V was shortened by 5 bases and J by 4 bases, with 14 bases between the two germline ends. CDR1 is MDHEN, CDR2 SYDVKM, per germline.

Note on this clone: The same CDR3 is also encoded by other DNA sequences in this sample. The chain is built from TRBV27 and TRBJ2-7; TRBD2 is a possible D gene (6 bases). V was shortened by 2 bases and J by 3 bases, with 8 bases between the two germline ends. The length of the CDR3 is 13 residues. From germline, CDR1 is MNHEY and CDR2 SMNVEV (reference sequence). CDR3 protein: CASSLMGGYEQYF. As DNA, the CDR3 is TGTGCCAGCAGTTTAATGGGGGGCTACGAGCAGTACTTC.

The chain uses TRBV5-1 and TRBJ1-2, with 7 bases matching TRBD1. V lost 4 bases and J lost 2; bases outside the gene matches: 11. The germline CDR1 and CDR2 sequences are SGHRS and YFSETQ. The CDR3 is made up of 16 amino acids. The CDR3 here is CASSPNTGTVNYGYTF. The CDR3 nucleotides are TGCGCCAGCAGCCCAAACACCGGGACAGTAAACTATGGCTACACCTTC.